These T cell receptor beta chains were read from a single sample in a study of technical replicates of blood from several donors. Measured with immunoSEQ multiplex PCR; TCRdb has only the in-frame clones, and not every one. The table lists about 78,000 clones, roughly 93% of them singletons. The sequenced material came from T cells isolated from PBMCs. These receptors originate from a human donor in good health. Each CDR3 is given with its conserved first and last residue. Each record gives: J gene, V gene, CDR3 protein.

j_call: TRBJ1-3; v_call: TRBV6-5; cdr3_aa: CASSYGSSGNTIYF
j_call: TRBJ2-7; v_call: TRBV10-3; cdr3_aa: CAISDGSSYEQYF
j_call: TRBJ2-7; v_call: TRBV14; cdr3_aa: CASSRGTGYEQYF
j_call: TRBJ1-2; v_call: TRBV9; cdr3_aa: CASSGDSYGYTF
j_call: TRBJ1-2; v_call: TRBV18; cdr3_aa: CASSPRTGGEVNGYTF
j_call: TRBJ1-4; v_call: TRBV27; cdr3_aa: CASSLGGWNEKLFF
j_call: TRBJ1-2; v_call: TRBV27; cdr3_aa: CASSLSGAQGGGYTF
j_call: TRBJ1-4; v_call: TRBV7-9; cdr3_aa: CASSSTGREKLFF
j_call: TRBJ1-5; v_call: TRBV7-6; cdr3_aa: CASSLGEGNQPQHF
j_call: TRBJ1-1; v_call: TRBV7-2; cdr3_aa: CASSLVSEAFF
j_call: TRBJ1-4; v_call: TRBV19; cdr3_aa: CASSIDSATGGEKLFF
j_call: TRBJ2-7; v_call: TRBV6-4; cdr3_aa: CARFRWEGEGEQYF
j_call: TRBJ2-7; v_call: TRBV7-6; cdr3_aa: CASSRRAVRGSYEQYF
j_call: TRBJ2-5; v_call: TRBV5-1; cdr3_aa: CASSLSRTGGQETQYF
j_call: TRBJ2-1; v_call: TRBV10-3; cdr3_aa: CAISGASRDREYNEQFF
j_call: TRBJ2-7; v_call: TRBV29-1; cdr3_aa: CSVEASDSYEQYF
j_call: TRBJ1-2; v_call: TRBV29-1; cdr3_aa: CSVVVRDRGYGYTF
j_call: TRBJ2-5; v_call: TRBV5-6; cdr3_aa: CASSSLTSRETQYF
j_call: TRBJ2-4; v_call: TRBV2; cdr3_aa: CASSERSSGKNIQYF
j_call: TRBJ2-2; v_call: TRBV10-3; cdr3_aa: CAITGLANTGELFF
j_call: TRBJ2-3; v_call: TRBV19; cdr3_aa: CASSINAGLGTDTQYF
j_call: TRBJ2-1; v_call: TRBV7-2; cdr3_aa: CASSSTPPGGVNEQFF
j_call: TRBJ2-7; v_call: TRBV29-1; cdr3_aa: CSVVGTAVSRSYEQYF
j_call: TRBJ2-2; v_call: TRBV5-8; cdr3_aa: CASSLGYQGNTGELFF
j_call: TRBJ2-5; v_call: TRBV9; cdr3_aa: CASSSGLAEETQYF
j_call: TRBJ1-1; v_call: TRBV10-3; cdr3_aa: CATGQGADTEAFF
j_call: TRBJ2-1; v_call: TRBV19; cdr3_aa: CASSIGGGYNEQFF
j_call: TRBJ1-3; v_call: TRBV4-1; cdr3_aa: CASSQESGVRDGNTIYF
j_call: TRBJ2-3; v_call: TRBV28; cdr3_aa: CASSLQGVLSTDTQYF
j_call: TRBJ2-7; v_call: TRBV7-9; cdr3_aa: CASSLVSGSEQYF
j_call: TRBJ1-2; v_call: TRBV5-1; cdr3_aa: CASSLLSDYGYTF
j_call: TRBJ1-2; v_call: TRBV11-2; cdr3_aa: CASSLDLREYDYGYTF
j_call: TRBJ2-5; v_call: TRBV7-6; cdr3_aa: CASSSDQETQYF
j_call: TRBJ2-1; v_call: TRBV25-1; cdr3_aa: CASTISGHEQFF
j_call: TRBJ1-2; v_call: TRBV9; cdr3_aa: CASSPQGAGGYTF
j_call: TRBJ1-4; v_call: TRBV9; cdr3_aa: CASSVEGAANEKLFF
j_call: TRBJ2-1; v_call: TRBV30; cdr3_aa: CAWSVGQGLDNEQFF
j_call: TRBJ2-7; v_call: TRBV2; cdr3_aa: CASRRTGDEQYF
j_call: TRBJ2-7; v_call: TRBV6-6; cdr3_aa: CASRYGRSSYEQYF
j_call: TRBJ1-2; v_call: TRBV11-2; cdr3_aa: CASSLDYGTGIRRDYGYTF
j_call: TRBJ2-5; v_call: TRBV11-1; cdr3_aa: CASSFSGGETQYF
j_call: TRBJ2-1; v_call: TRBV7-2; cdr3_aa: CASSLALDRMIYNEQFF
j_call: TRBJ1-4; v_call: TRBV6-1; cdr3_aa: CAGNRAPNEKLFF
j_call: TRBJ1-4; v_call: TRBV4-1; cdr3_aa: CASRRIQESNEKLFF
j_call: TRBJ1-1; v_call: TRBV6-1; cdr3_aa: CASSWKTGPEAFF
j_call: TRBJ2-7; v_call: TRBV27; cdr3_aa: CASSLFRSYEQYF
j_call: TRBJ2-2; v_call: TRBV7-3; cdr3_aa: CASSSPGGGNTGELFF
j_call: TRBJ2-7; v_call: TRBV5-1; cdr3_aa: CASSLEGQGYEQYF
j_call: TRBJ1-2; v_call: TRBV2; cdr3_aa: CASTGQGGSYGYTF
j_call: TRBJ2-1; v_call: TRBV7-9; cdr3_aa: CASSIGQGAINEQFF
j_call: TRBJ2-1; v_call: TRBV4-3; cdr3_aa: CASSPHQGTSYNEQFF
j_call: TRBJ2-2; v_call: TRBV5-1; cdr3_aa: CASSLQGNTGELFF
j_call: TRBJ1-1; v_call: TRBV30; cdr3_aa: CAWGTFMNTEAFF
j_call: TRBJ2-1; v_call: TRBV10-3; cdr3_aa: CAISEFPRATSGSLNEQFF
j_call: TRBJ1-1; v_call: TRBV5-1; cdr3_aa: CASSSQQGSVTEAFF
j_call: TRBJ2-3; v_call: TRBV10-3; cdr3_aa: CAISGGVSTDTQYF
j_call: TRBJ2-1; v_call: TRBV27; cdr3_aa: CASSFLAGGNEQFF